The 6 T cell receptor beta chains below were found in one sample sequenced in a study of response to subunit inactivated influenza vaccine. Each CDR3 protein gets one entry after TCRdb re-called the RT-PCR reads with MiXCR. The sample lists hundreds of thousands of distinct CDR3 sequences, 12% to 15% occurring once. The sequencing used PBMCs from blood, collected roughly 2 weeks before vaccination. These receptors were taken from a man in his forties or fifties who received an inactivated influenza vaccine.

The V and J genes are TRBV7-2 and TRBJ1-5; D gene uncertain. Germline V gives CDR1 SGHTA, CDR2 FQGNSA. The germline V and J ends were trimmed by 1 base and 3 bases, with 7 bases remaining between them. The CDR3 is 14 amino acids. CDR3 sequence: CASSLGLLNQPQHF. Here the CDR3 DNA reads TGTGCCAGCAGCTTAGGACTGCTCAATCAGCCCCAGCATTTT.

This clonotype occurred a few times. The chain links TRBV29-1 to TRBJ2-3; D possibly corresponds to TRBD2 (5 bases). This CDR3 is built from 14 residues. CDR1 SQVTM and CDR2 ANQGSEA come from the germline V gene. V shed 4 bases and J shed 4 bases, with 15 bases lying between them. Written as DNA, the CDR3 is TGCAGCGTTGTCGGTTCTAGCCTAGCAGATACGCAGTATTTT. Its protein is CSVVGSSLADTQYF.

V gene TRBV7-2 combines with J gene TRBJ2-1; D may be TRBD2 (5 bases). The CDR3 length is 15 residues. V shed 3 bases and J shed 4 bases, with 13 bases lying between them. Germline V gene sequence: CDR1 SGHTA, CDR2 FQGNSA. The DNA for the CDR3 is TGTGCCAGCAGCTTTGAAGCGGACGATTACAATGAGCAGTTCTTC. Protein sequence: CASSFEADDYNEQFF.

The chain has TRBV7-9 and TRBJ2-7; D remains unclear. Between the trimmed V and J ends, which lost 2 bases and 6 bases, there was a span of 17 bases. This CDR3 is 15 amino acids long. Germline-derived CDR1 and CDR2 are SEHNR and FQNEAQ (reference sequence). CDR3 sequence reads: CASSLPGRPSLEQYF. As DNA, the CDR3 is TGTGCCAGCAGCTTACCCGGACGGCCCAGCCTCGAGCAGTACTTC. The whole variable domain, filled in from reference TRBV7-9 and TRBJ2-7, reads DTGVSQNPRHKITKRGQNVTFRCDPISEHNRLYWYRQTLGQGPEFLTYFQNEAQLEKSRLLSDRFSAERPKGSFSTLEIQRTEQGDSAMYLCASSLPGRPSLEQYFGPGTRLTVT.

This clonotype was detected ten times or more. The V and J genes are TRBV12-3 or TRBV12-4 and TRBJ2-1; possibly TRBD2 for D (6 bases). Trimming pared 6 bases from V and 4 bases from J, leaving 7 bases between. The CDR3 totals 12 residues. The CDR3 protein is CASRRGYNEQFF. CDR3 nucleotide sequence: TGTGCCAGCAGGCGGGGTTACAATGAGCAGTTCTTC.

This clonotype has just a few counts. V and J are TRBV20-1 and TRBJ2-7, with D possibly matching TRBD1 (6 bases). The CDR3 totals 12 residues. V lost 7 bases and J 2 bases, leaving 12 bases between the germline ends. CDR1 and CDR2 (germline): DFQATT, SNEGSKA (reference sequence). The CDR3 sequence is CSVKGTPYEQYF. In DNA, the CDR3 is TGCAGTGTCAAGGGGACACCCTACGAGCAGTACTTC.